This T cell receptor beta chain was obtained from a study of technical replicates of blood from a few donors. CDR1 and CDR2 from the germline V gene are LGHNA and YSLEER. The trim removed 0 bases at V and 2 bases at J, leaving 7 bases unmatched. This CDR3 has 17 amino acids. TCRdb keeps only in-frame clones here, not all; method: immunoSEQ multiplex PCR. This sample has tens of thousands of clones; around 92% occur once, and the top ten carry 0.42%. The sequence derives from a human donor in good health. Material: T cells isolated from PBMCs. The chain recombines TRBV4-3 with TRBJ2-7; 10 bases line up with TRBD2. The CDR3 coding sequence is TGCGCCAGCAGCCAAGAAGAAGGGACTAGCGCCGCCTACGAGCAGTACTTC. Its translation is CASSQEEGTSAAYEQYF.